These T cell receptor beta chains were read from a single sample in a study of T cell repertoires in cytomegalovirus infection. TCRdb independently ran MiXCR on the reads; one entry per CDR3 protein. The sample consists of about 920,000 distinct CDR3 sequences, roughly 30% of them appearing once. These receptors have no identified antigens. The sample in question was cultured CD8+ T cells from PBMCs, obtained from culture after CMV antigen stimulation. The receptors stem from a human donor in good health (CMV status not recorded). Some clones in this sample may be carry-over from other donors' samples. Each CDR3 is given with its conserved first and last residue. D genes are given only for firm matches. Some rows have no size entry. The others give once, few or many, or a class for an expanded clone.

TRBV2	16	TRBJ1-5	few	-	CASRGTDGWSNQPQHF	TGTGCCAGCAGAGGGACTGATGGTTGGAGCAATCAGCCCCAGCATTTT
TRBV7-3	15	TRBJ2-5	many	TRBD1	CASSFSGQPQETQYF	TGTGCCAGCAGCTTCTCGGGACAGCCCCAAGAGACCCAGTACTTC
TRBV7-2	16	TRBJ1-5	-	-	CASSFTPSGDYQPQHF	TGTGCCAGCAGCTTCACTCCGTCTGGGGATTATCAGCCCCAGCATTTT
TRBV7-9	14	TRBJ1-1	few	-	CASSYPSSNTEAFF	TGTGCCAGCAGCTACCCCTCGTCGAACACTGAAGCTTTCTTT
TRBV9	13	TRBJ2-1	-	-	CASSVENRNEQFF	TGTGCCAGCAGCGTAGAGAATCGGAATGAGCAGTTCTTC
TRBV4-2	15	TRBJ2-1	-	TRBD2	CASSPNGGDYNEQFF	TGTGCCAGCAGCCCTAATGGGGGGGATTACAATGAGCAGTTCTTC
TRBV19	13	TRBJ1-5	-	TRBD1	CASSGRGVQPQHF	TGTGCCAGTAGTGGCAGGGGGGTCCAGCCCCAGCATTTT
TRBV24-1	15	TRBJ1-1	-	-	CATYHPAGQTTEAFF	TGTGCCACCTATCACCCAGCCGGACAGACCACTGAAGCTTTCTTT
TRBV27	14	TRBJ2-1	-	TRBD2	CASSLAVAGGEHFF	TGTGCCAGCAGTTTGGCGGTAGCGGGGGGCGAACATTTCTTC
TRBV7-9	17	TRBJ1-3	many	TRBD1	CASSPPDRAGSGNTIYF	TGTGCCAGCAGCCCCCCGGACAGGGCCGGCTCTGGAAACACCATATATTTT
TRBV27	14	TRBJ2-2	few	-	CASSLFRLTGELFF	TGTGCCAGCAGTTTATTCCGCCTCACCGGGGAGCTGTTTTTT
TRBV9	15	TRBJ1-4	-	TRBD1	CASSVERTGVEKLFF	TGTGCCAGCAGCGTAGAACGAACAGGGGTCGAAAAACTGTTTTTT
TRBV28	10	TRBJ2-2	-	-	CASFHGELFF	TGTGCCAGCTTTCACGGGGAGCTGTTTTTT
TRBV6-2/TRBV6-3	15	TRBJ2-1	-	TRBD2	CASSAGGPIYNEQFF	TGTGCCAGCAGCGCGGGGGGTCCGATTTACAATGAGCAGTTCTTC
TRBV7-9	16	TRBJ1-1	few	-	CASSLALRPSNTEAFF	TGTGCCAGCAGCTTAGCGCTAAGGCCCTCCAACACTGAAGCTTTCTTT
TRBV19	13	TRBJ2-1	many	-	CASSIGGYNEQFF	TGTGCCAGTAGTATAGGAGGGTACAATGAGCAGTTCTTC
TRBV11-2	15	TRBJ1-2	-	-	CASSLGSGGIGGYTF	TGTGCCAGCAGCTTAGGCAGCGGGGGAATTGGAGGCTACACCTTC
TRBV4-1	17	TRBJ2-6	-	-	CASSSGQSLSGANVLTF	TGCGCCAGCAGCTCCGGACAGAGCCTCTCTGGGGCCAACGTCCTGACTTTC
TRBV7-3	15	TRBJ2-1	-	-	CASSSEGGAFNEQFF	TGTGCCAGCAGCTCGGAGGGGGGCGCTTTCAATGAGCAGTTCTTC
TRBV29-1	15	TRBJ1-1	-	-	CSVPVIRVENTEAFF	TGCAGCGTACCGGTTATCAGGGTGGAGAACACTGAAGCTTTCTTT
TRBV15	16	TRBJ2-6	few	-	CATSREFGSEANVLTF	TGTGCCACCAGCAGAGAATTCGGGTCTGAGGCCAACGTCCTGACTTTC
TRBV7-6	12	TRBJ1-2	few	-	CASTDTPGGYTF	TGTGCCAGCACCGACACCCCTGGAGGCTACACCTTC